Described below is a single T cell receptor beta chain sequence and its context. The sample belongs to a study of blood T cell repertoires in COVID-19. Study at large: Acute and convalescent COVID-19 samples came from the United States, Italy and Spain. The analysed material was cDNA or gDNA that came from T cells, B-cell-depleted T cells, or PBMCs.

After removal of 5 bases from V and 7 bases from J, the junction contained 9 bases not matched to a gene. Germline V lookup: CDR1 SGHRS, CDR2 YFSETQ. The CDR3 has 13 amino acids. Original methodology: It was from reference gene primer amplification that nucleated cell counts were estimated. Produced via immunoSEQ multiplex PCR; TCRdb's table is partial and in-frame only. V and J calls plus clone size are reproduced from that table; the DNA served to infer D and trimming. The sample consists of about 80,000 clones, 82% of them appearing once. This sequence was found in a man at least 80 years old with acute or convalescent COVID-19. This chain links TRBV5-1 with TRBJ2-7, with 7 bases fitting TRBD1. The sequenced material came from peripheral blood. CDR3 DNA: TGCGCCAGCAGGATCGGGACGACAGGGGAGCAGTACTTC. It yields the protein CASRIGTTGEQYF.